This T cell receptor (beta chain) was obtained from a study of identical twins. TCRdb ran MiXCR on the 5' RACE reads and lists one entry per CDR3 protein. The sample holds 1.5 million to 2 million distinct CDR3 sequences, roughly 35% seen once. Trimming at V came to 0 bases and at J to 3 bases, leaving 6 bases not matched to a gene. Germline CDR1 SGHRS, CDR2 YFSETQ. The CDR3 sequence is 17 residues long. The sample holds a few counts of this clonotype. Among all donors, each was a healthy Caucasian. The chain joins TRBV5-1 to TRBJ2-6; 7 nucleotides line up with TRBD1. The sequence was obtained from a newborn girl in good health. What was sequenced was cord blood. DNA of the CDR3: TGCGCCAGCAGCTTGGGAATTGACAGGGATGGGGCCAACGTCCTGACTTTC. Its protein product is CASSLGIDRDGANVLTF.